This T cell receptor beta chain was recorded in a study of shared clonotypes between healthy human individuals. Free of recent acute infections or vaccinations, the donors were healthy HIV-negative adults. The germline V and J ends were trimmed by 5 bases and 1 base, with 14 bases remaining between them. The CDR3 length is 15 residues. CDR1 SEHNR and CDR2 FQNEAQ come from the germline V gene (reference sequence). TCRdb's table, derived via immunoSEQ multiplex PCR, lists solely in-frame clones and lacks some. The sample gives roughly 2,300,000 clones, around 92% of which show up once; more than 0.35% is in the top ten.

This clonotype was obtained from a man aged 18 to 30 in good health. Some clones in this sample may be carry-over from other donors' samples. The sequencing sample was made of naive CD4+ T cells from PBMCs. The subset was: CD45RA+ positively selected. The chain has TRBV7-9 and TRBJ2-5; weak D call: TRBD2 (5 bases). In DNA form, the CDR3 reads TGTGCCAGCAGCCCCCGGTTTAGCGTCCAAGAGACCCAGTACTTC. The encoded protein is CASSPRFSVQETQYF.